These 16 T cell receptor beta chains came from one sample sequenced in a study of regulatory T cells in long-lasting Graves disease. Arm-PCR of CDR3 regions and iRepertoire HTBI primers were used to build TCR beta libraries. Each CDR3 protein is one row after TCRdb ran MiXCR on the multiplex PCR reads. In the table there are a few hundred thousand distinct CDR3 sequences, around 15% of which are singletons. Sample time point: newly diagnosed GD, antithyroid drugs for less than 3 months. RNA extracted from PBMCs served as the sequencing template. The same sample was also used in a study of T cells in Graves' hyperthyroidism and ophthalmopathy.

The sample here was peripheral blood mononuclear cells (PBMCs), taken at new diagnosis, from a patient treated with antithyroid drugs. Receptors originate from a man aged 40-49 years with Graves disease.

This clonotype was recorded many times. The rearrangement links TRBV3-1 to TRBJ1-2; TRBD1 agrees at 7 bases. Germline V gives CDR1 LGHDT, CDR2 YNNKEL (reference sequence). The CDR3 totals 14 residues. The ends lost 7 bases at V and 5 bases at J; junction bases unmatched: 10. The chain's CDR3 is CASTHTGTDYGYTF. The CDR3 DNA follows: TGTGCCAGCACCCACACAGGGACAGATTATGGCTACACCTTC.

This clonotype was picked up many times. V usage is TRBV24-1 and J usage is TRBJ2-2; D call uncertain. CDR3 length: 17 amino acids. Trimming removed 1 base at V and 4 bases at J, with 15 bases between. Germline CDR1 and CDR2: KGHDR and SFDVKD. CDR3 region: CATSDFIGRGSTGELFF. For the CDR3, the DNA is TGTGCCACCAGTGATTTCATCGGCCGCGGTAGCACCGGGGAGCTGTTTTTT.

This clonotype showed up many times. This chain connects TRBV20-1 to TRBJ2-1, with TRBD2 matching over 11 bases. The CDR3 consists of 17 residues. Per germline, CDR1 DFQATT and CDR2 SNEGSKA (reference sequence). V shed 0 bases and J 4 bases; nucleotides not matched to a gene: 8. The CDR3 DNA sequence: TGCAGTGCTAGAGATTGGCTAGCGGGGGGAAGTTACAATGAGCAGTTCTTC. Translated, it gives CSARDWLAGGSYNEQFF.

The CDR3 spells CASSSLAGGRYNEQFF. CDR3 coding DNA: TGTGCCAGCAGTTCTCTAGCGGGGGGGCGGTACAATGAGCAGTTCTTC. The V call is TRBV11-2, the J call TRBJ2-1; 12 nucleotides match TRBD2. Trimming cost V 6 bases and J 4 bases; bases outside gene matches: 7. This CDR3 spans 16 amino acids. Germline CDR1 is SGHAT and CDR2 is FQNNGV. Full variable domain (remainder filled in from reference TRBV11-2 and TRBJ2-1): EAGVAQSPRYKIIEKRQSVAFWCNPISGHATLYWYQQILGQGPKLLIQFQNNGVVDDSQLPKDRFSAERLKGVDSTLKIQPAKLEDSAVYLCASSSLAGGRYNEQFFGPGTRLTVL.

This clonotype was seen ten or more times. This chain joins TRBV6-1 and TRBJ2-4, with TRBD1 matching 10 bases. The CDR3 extends over 14 amino acids. The germline V gene encodes CDR1 MNHNS and CDR2 SASEGT. V was pared by 5 bases and J by 6 bases, with 4 bases of the junction left unmatched. CDR3 region: CASSHRDRGNIQYF. The CDR3, as DNA: TGTGCCAGCAGTCACCGGGACAGGGGAAACATTCAGTACTTC.

This clonotype was counted many times. The chain links TRBV6-1 to TRBJ1-6; D call uncertain. V lost 4 bases and J 7 bases, leaving 11 bases between the germline ends. Germline V gene lookup returns CDR1 MNHNS and CDR2 SASEGT. The CDR3 is 14 amino acids. The CDR3 DNA sequence: TGTGCCAGCAGTGGACAACTTGGGAATTCACCCCTCCACTTT. It codes for CASSGQLGNSPLHF.

To note about this clonotype: This clone may be a read error of a much larger clone one base away. The CDR3 carries no conserved terminal phenylalanine or tryptophan, so it likely arises from a read error. The chain couples TRBV4-3 to TRBJ2-5; D is ambiguous. Germline V gene data show CDR1 as LGHNA and CDR2 as YSLEER. CDR3 length equals 13 residues. The germline V and J ends were trimmed by 3 bases and 5 bases, with 10 bases remaining between them. For the CDR3, the DNA is TGCGCCAGCAGCCAGGCCGCCTGGGAGACCCAGTACTCC. Its protein product is CASSQAAWETQYS.

This clonotype was observed many times. The chain joins TRBV24-1 to TRBJ2-7; 9 bases match TRBD1. CDR1 and CDR2 from the germline V gene are KGHDR and SFDVKD. The CDR3 is 14 amino acids. The V segment lost 4 bases and the J segment 3 bases; nucleotides outside the gene matches: 3. The CDR3 loop reads CATSETGGSYEQYF. The CDR3 nucleotides read TGTGCCACCAGTGAAACAGGGGGCAGCTACGAGCAGTACTTC.

A few counts support this clonotype. The V gene is TRBV25-1, the J gene TRBJ2-5; D remains unclear. CDR3 length equals 13 residues. V lost 1 base, J lost 2 bases, and 5 bases lay in between. Germline V gene data show CDR1 as MGHDK and CDR2 as SYGVNS. The DNA for the CDR3 is TGTGCCAGCAGTGAATGGATACAAGAGACCCAGTACTTC. Translating gives CASSEWIQETQYF.

The chain joins TRBV4-2 to TRBJ2-7, with D perhaps TRBD2 (6 bases). Trimming shortened V by 4 bases and J by 3 bases, and 16 bases separated the two germline ends. CDR3 size: 15 residues. CDR1 is LGHNA and CDR2 is YNFKEQ in the germline V gene. DNA for the CDR3: TGTGCCAGCAGCCTGAGGAGCGGGCCAGACTACGAGCAGTACTTC. This translates into CASSLRSGPDYEQYF.

Only a few counts were recorded for this clonotype. A much larger clone sits a single nucleotide away, making a read error possible. The CDR3 loop is CAWAFKNTGELFF. CDR3 nucleotide sequence: TGTGCCTGGGCCTTTAAAAACACCGGGGAGCTGTTTTTT. This rearrangement joins TRBV30 to TRBJ2-2; D is unresolved. CDR1 GTSNPN and CDR2 SVGIG come from the germline V gene (reference sequence). The CDR3 spans 13 residues. The V end lost 5 bases, the J end lost 2 bases, and 9 bases lay between the germline ends.

This clonotype was observed at least ten times. The chain carries TRBV2 and TRBJ1-3, with unresolved D. Germline assignment: CDR1 SNHLY and CDR2 FYNNEI. The V end was cut by 4 bases, the J end by 0 bases, with 7 bases between. This CDR3 is 14 amino acids long. The CDR3 DNA sequence: TGTGCCAGCAGTGCTTCGGACTCTGGAAACACCATATATTTT. This codes for CASSASDSGNTIYF.

This clonotype was counted a few times. J is TRBJ1-6 and V is TRBV10-3; 7 bases map to TRBD1. V shed 0 bases and J 6 bases; nucleotides not matched to a gene: 5. The CDR3 is made up of 16 amino acids. Germline V gives CDR1 ENHRY, CDR2 SYGVKD. Here the CDR3 reads CAISESDRLFNSPLHF. In DNA form, the CDR3 reads TGTGCCATCAGTGAGTCGGACAGGTTGTTTAATTCACCCCTCCACTTT.

The chain recombines TRBV10-3 with TRBJ2-5; D unresolved. There are 15 residues in the CDR3. In germline, CDR1 is ENHRY, CDR2 SYGVKD. Between the trimmed V and J ends, which lost 0 bases and 4 bases, there was a span of 12 bases. This CDR3 reads CAISESVRVTETQYF. The CDR3, as DNA: TGTGCCATCAGTGAGTCAGTCAGAGTAACAGAGACCCAGTACTTC.

In this sample, this clonotype turned up many times. This chain uses TRBV6-5 with TRBJ2-6; D possibly uses TRBD1 or TRBD2 (6 bases each). This CDR3 is 20 amino acids long. Germline CDR1 reads MNHEY; CDR2 reads SVGAGI. Between the trimmed V and J ends, which lost 4 bases and 1 base, there was a span of 23 bases. For the CDR3, the DNA is TGTGCCAGCAGTTCCCCGACAGGACTAATCAAATTTTCTGGGGCCAACGTCCTGACTTTC. It translates to CASSSPTGLIKFSGANVLTF.

This clonotype was seen a few times. The J gene is TRBJ1-1, the V gene TRBV9; D unresolved. The CDR3 runs 16 residues. CDR1 SGDLS and CDR2 YYNGEE come from the germline V gene. Trimming shortened V by 4 bases and J by 1 base, and 17 bases separated the two germline ends. DNA for the CDR3: TGTGCCAGCAGCCCCGAGGGTTGGATCTCGAACACTGAAGCTTTCTTT. Protein product: CASSPEGWISNTEAFF.